This passage covers 5 T cell receptor beta chains from one sample sequenced in a study of Ad26.COV2.S vaccination and SARS-CoV-2 variants. Stated treatment: around 19 received Ad26.COV2.S at low or high dose, single or two shots; several received placebo; per-sample allocation not given. After the first vaccine or placebo injection, samples were drawn on day 63. Measured with immunoSEQ multiplex PCR; TCRdb has only the in-frame clones, and not every one. The table records about 400,000 clones, over 75% of them present only once. The sequences come from peripheral blood, collected in a trial of Ad26.COV2.S vaccine versus placebo. These receptors all come from a person aged 18-60 years who received the Ad26.COV2.S COVID-19 vaccine or a placebo.

This chain joins TRBV28 and TRBJ2-2; 7 bases are shared with TRBD1. Germline V gives CDR1 MDHEN, CDR2 SYDVKM. CDR3 length equals 17 residues. The trim removed 3 bases at V and 7 bases at J, leaving 14 bases unmatched. The CDR3 region is CASSLIPGQGEDGELFF. In DNA form, the CDR3 reads TGTGCCAGCAGTTTGATCCCGGGGCAGGGGGAAGACGGGGAGCTGTTTTTT.

The gene calls are TRBV7-9 and TRBJ2-1; 7 bases fit TRBD1. Per germline, CDR1 SEHNR and CDR2 FQNEAQ (reference sequence). The ends lost 5 bases at V and 9 bases at J; junction bases unmatched: 7. The CDR3 runs to 13 residues. Here the CDR3 reads CASSRQGAGEQFF. CDR3 nucleotides: TGTGCCAGCAGCCGACAGGGTGCCGGTGAGCAGTTCTTC. The entire variable domain, with the rest obtained from reference TRBV7-9 and TRBJ2-1, is as follows: DTGVSQNPRHKITKRGQNVTFRCDPISEHNRLYWYRQTLGQGPEFLTYFQNEAQLEKSRLLSDRFSAERPKGSFSTLEIQRTEQGDSAMYLCASSRQGAGEQFFGPGTRLTVL.

The chain is built from TRBV7-9 and TRBJ2-5, with D tentatively TRBD2 (6 bases). Germline V CDR1 and CDR2: SEHNR, FQNEAQ (reference sequence). The V end lost 5 bases, the J end lost 5 bases, and 18 bases lay between the germline ends. CDR3 size: 15 residues. DNA for the CDR3: TGTGCCAGCAGCACAAGACCGACTAGTTTGGAGACCCAGTACTTC. Translating it yields CASSTRPTSLETQYF.

The chain links TRBV9 to TRBJ2-5; no definite D call. CDR1 is SGDLS, CDR2 YYNGEE, per germline. V was cut by 3 bases and J by 1 base, with 7 bases left in between. The CDR3 totals 13 residues. In DNA, the CDR3 is TGTGCCAGCAGCGCCGGGCCCCAAGAGACCCAGTACTTC. This sequence encodes CASSAGPQETQYF.

For this clone: In the same sample, other DNA sequences code for this CDR3. V usage is TRBV3-1 (or the pseudogene TRBV3-2) and J usage is TRBJ2-1, with 8 bases identical to TRBD2. J was trimmed by 4 bases and V by 0 bases; bases with no gene match: 2. CDR1 is LGHDT, CDR2 YNNKEL, per germline (reference sequence). The CDR3 spans 15 residues. The CDR3 region has the DNA TGTGCCAGCAGCCAAGATCGCGGGAGGTACAATGAGCAGTTCTTC. Translating gives CASSQDRGRYNEQFF.